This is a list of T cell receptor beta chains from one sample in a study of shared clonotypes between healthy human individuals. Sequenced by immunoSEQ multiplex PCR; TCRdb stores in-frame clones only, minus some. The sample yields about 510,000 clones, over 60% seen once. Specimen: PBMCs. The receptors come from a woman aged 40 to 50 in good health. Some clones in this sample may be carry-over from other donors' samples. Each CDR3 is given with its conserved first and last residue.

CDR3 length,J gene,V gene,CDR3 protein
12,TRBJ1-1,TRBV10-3,CAISSRDEEAFF
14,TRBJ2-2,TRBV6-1,CASSEGPEFRELFF
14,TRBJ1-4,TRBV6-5,CASSPSRDREKLFF
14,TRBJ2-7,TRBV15,CATSKSGSSYEQYF
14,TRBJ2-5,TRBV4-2,CASSSAWGQETQYF
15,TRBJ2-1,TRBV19,CASTRGSAIGNEQFF
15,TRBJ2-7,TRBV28,CASSLSAGEALEQYF
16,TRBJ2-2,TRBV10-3,CAISEVGTGETGELFF
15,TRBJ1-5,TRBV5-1,CASSLGTGRNQPQHF
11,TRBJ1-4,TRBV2,CASKTNEKLFF